These T cell receptor beta chains were read from a single sample in a study of T cell responses to AZD1222 COVID-19 vaccine. Repertoires were generated with immunoSEQ multiplex PCR, while TCRdb's copy carries only in-frame clones and drops some. The sample lists 100,000 to 150,000 clones; approximately 88% were seen once. Here the sequenced sample was peripheral blood, taken on day 0 of AZD1222 vaccination. Receptor source: an adult in good health. The CDR3 runs from the conserved cysteine through the conserved F or W. Fields, in order: D gene, V gene, CDR3 protein. A D gene is named only where the DNA matches it firmly.

. | TRBV28 | CASSFPTESGELFF
. | TRBV5-1 | CASSLGLAGENSPLHF
. | TRBV2 | CASRGDGNSPLHF
. | TRBV2 | CASRLEGEPYEQYF
TRBD2 | TRBV6-6 | CASSAGLSGGQYEQYF
. | TRBV6-2/TRBV6-3 | CASSYSTGRGEFF
. | TRBV10-3 | CAISESARSPLHF
. | TRBV4-3 | CASSQARGRHSGANVLTF
. | TRBV28 | CASSLSTSSDSNQPQHF
. | TRBV4-3 | CASSRDREKLFF
TRBD2 | TRBV18 | CASSPLWRGFQETQYF
. | TRBV29-1 | CSALRNLRTEAFF
. | TRBV19 | CASSIGPYSNQPQHF
. | TRBV6-5 | CASSSLDNYYGYTF
. | TRBV6-5 | CASSSAQGHEQFF
TRBD1 | TRBV18 | CASSPSIPGQGTAEQFF
. | TRBV18 | CASLRSGLNNSPLHF
. | TRBV18 | CASSPGQFVYEQYF
. | TRBV29-1 | CSVRGRAFDEAFF
. | TRBV12-3/TRBV12-4 | CASSSGGQPQHF
TRBD1 | TRBV7-9 | CASSLGTGFYGYTF
. | TRBV19 | CASSPQAWGYTF
TRBD1 | TRBV7-3 | CASSLGQGVNTEAFF
. | TRBV7-9 | CASSAVRTLNTEAFF
TRBD2 | TRBV6-5 | CASSSLAGGSSYEQYF
. | TRBV25-1 | CASSEVGTLKTQYF
TRBD1 | TRBV6-5 | CASSMDRNQPQHF
. | TRBV20-1 | CSASAQDKASNYGYTF
. | TRBV7-9 | CASISPTGPQNTGELFF
. | TRBV10-1 | CASSSSGEDEQYF
. | TRBV11-2 | CASSLAGPKNIQYF
. | TRBV5-6 | CASSEGTRETQYF
. | TRBV15 | CATSRDRAPNEKLFF
TRBD1 | TRBV28 | CASSPQGLSSYNEQFF
. | TRBV9 | CASSVAGQTTGELFF
. | TRBV9 | CASSTTGDLGRNTEAFF
TRBD1 | TRBV12-3/TRBV12-4 | CASSDRGYSGYTF
. | TRBV5-4 | CASREGPLMGYGYTF
. | TRBV7-2 | CASSFNQGRETQYF
TRBD1 | TRBV3-1/TRBV3-2 | CASSLRTGQEKLFF
. | TRBV12-3/TRBV12-4 | CASSQLRDSPLHF
. | TRBV10-3 | CAISGDQGIYGYTF
. | TRBV18 | CASSPFGLSSGNTEAFF
TRBD1 | TRBV4-2 | CASSQETDRVGYEQYF
. | TRBV19 | CASSISQFGGSYGYTF
TRBD1 | TRBV6-6 | CACRGQADEKLFF
. | TRBV27 | CASSLLSPDSTGNTIYF
. | TRBV15 | CATSRGDTENYGYTF
. | TRBV19 | CASSINRFSSNQPQHF
TRBD1 | TRBV5-1 | CASSPQLQGAEQYF
TRBD2 | TRBV4-2 | CASSPVTSGFTDTQYF
TRBD1 | TRBV6-5 | CASSSDRGVTRLGYTF
. | TRBV19 | CASSLYSEAFF
. | TRBV7-2 | CASSFTGATYEQYF